This TCR beta chain appears in the sequencing data of a study of metastatic and nonmetastatic thyroid tumors. Through MiXCR, TCRdb re-clonotyped the PCR reads. The sample shows about 8,000 clones, just under 30% of them seen only once. This clone is medium-sized (0.01 to 0.1%) by share. V was clipped by 2 bases and J by 4 bases, with 17 bases between them. The CDR3 spans 17 residues. The V gene's germline CDR1 is SGHTA and CDR2 FQGTGA. Thyroid surgery was performed in patients who had received no treatment beforehand. This chain uses TRBV7-3 with TRBJ2-2, with TRBD2 as a possible D gene (5 bases). The clonotype was recovered from a female donor with papillary thyroid cancer or a benign thyroid nodule (not recorded which). Some clones in this sample may be carry-over from other donors' samples. Input material: tumor tissue. CDR3 sequence: CASSLARREVGTGELFF. CDR3 nucleotide sequence: TGTGCCAGCAGCTTAGCCCGCCGGGAAGTTGGCACCGGGGAGCTGTTTTTT.